This T cell receptor beta chain emerged from a study of cytomegalovirus exposure and HLA in healthy donors. The PCR contained 60 Vbeta and 13 Jbeta primers. Clones were read by immunoSEQ multiplex PCR, and TCRdb kept only the in-frame ones, dropping some. In the table there are 90,000 to 120,000 clones, roughly 82% of which are singletons. Note on this clone: What it binds is unknown.

Germline V gene data show CDR1 as MNHEY and CDR2 as SVGAGI. The V and J ends lost 4 bases and 5 bases respectively, with 8 bases between them. The CDR3 sequence is 12 residues long. Findings and caveats of the study: Altogether, 150 to 200 TCR beta chains were recorded as cytomegalovirus-associated. Reportedly, cytomegalovirus status was diagnosed with high sensitivity and specificity.

The chain has TRBV6-5 and TRBJ1-2, with D uncertain. Sequencing was performed on PBMCs. This clonotype was sampled from a male donor in good health and CMV-seronegative. In nucleotides, the CDR3 is TGTGCCAGCAGTTCGGGGAAGTATGGCTACACCTTC. It encodes CASSSGKYGYTF.